This is a list of T cell receptor beta chains from one sample in a study of cytomegalovirus exposure and HLA in healthy donors. The assay was immunoSEQ multiplex PCR, and TCRdb's table has in-frame clones only and misses some. The data hold 120,000 or so clones, with roughly 80% observed a single time. Sequencing input: PBMCs. These receptors were obtained from a man aged 40-49 years in good health and CMV-seronegative. Each CDR3 is given with its conserved first and last residue. A D gene is named only where the DNA matches it firmly. Size tells how often a clone was seen (once, few, many) or the class of an expanded clone, and some rows leave it out.

TRBV5-1	.	.	TRBJ1-3	TGCGCCAGCAGCTACGGGAATAACAGAGGAAACACCATATATTTT	CASSYGNNRGNTIYF
TRBV15	TRBD2	.	TRBJ2-5	TGTGCCACCAGCAGAGATTTACTAGCGGACCAAGAGACCCAGTACTTC	CATSRDLLADQETQYF
TRBV7-3	.	.	TRBJ2-3	TGTGCCAGCAGCTTTCTCAACGGGTACACAGATACGCAGTATTTT	CASSFLNGYTDTQYF
TRBV27	.	.	TRBJ1-5	TGTGCCAGCAGTTTATCTAGGGGTGGGGATCAGCCCCAGCATTTT	CASSLSRGGDQPQHF
TRBV10-1	.	.	TRBJ2-3	TGCGCCAGCAGCGAACAGGGATACACAGATACGCAGTATTTT	CASSEQGYTDTQYF
TRBV7-9	.	.	TRBJ1-1	TGTGCCAGCAGCCCTAGTGGGACTCAGAACACTGAAGCTTTCTTT	CASSPSGTQNTEAFF
TRBV7-9	.	.	TRBJ2-7	TGTTCCAGCAGCTTCTTAGTGTACGAGCAGTACTTC	CSSSFLVYEQYF
TRBV28	TRBD1	.	TRBJ2-7	TGTGCCACCGCAGGGGGACCCCTTCGGAACGAGCAGTACTTC	CATAGGPLRNEQYF
TRBV5-1	.	.	TRBJ2-6	TGCGCCAGCAGCTTGGAAGGGGCCTCTGGGGCCAACGTCCTGACTTTC	CASSLEGASGANVLTF
TRBV19	.	.	TRBJ1-5	TGTGCCAGTAGTTCCCGGGACATCAACCGGCGGCCCCAGCATTTT	CASSSRDINRRPQHF
TRBV14	TRBD2	.	TRBJ2-1	TGTGCCAGCAGCCATGGACTAGCGGGTGGACATGAGCAGTTCTTC	CASSHGLAGGHEQFF
TRBV18	TRBD1	few	TRBJ1-1	TGTGCCAGCTCACCAGGGACAGATCAACGAGAAGCTTTCTTT	CASSPGTDQREAFF
TRBV5-1	.	.	TRBJ2-3	TGCGCCAGCAGCTTGGCGACAGCCAGAGATACGCAGTATTTT	CASSLATARDTQYF
TRBV2	.	.	TRBJ2-5	TGTGCCAGCAGGCACCCGGGGGACCCACAAGAGACCCAGTACTTC	CASRHPGDPQETQYF
TRBV11-2	TRBD2	once	TRBJ2-7	TGTGCCAGCAGCCGGTTAACCGGGGGGGACTACGAGCAGTACTTC	CASSRLTGGDYEQYF
TRBV20-1	.	.	TRBJ2-7	TGCAGTGCTAGAGGTCAATACGAGCAGTACTTC	CSARGQYEQYF
TRBV30	.	few	TRBJ1-4	TGTGCCCTAAGGGGGGGAGCTAATGAAAAACTGTTTTTT	CALRGGANEKLFF
TRBV5-1	TRBD2	.	TRBJ2-5	TGCGCCAGCAGCTTGGCTAGCGGAGAGACCCAGTACTTC	CASSLASGETQYF
TRBV30	TRBD2	.	TRBJ2-5	TGTGCCTGGAGACCCGCGGGGGGGGAGACCCAGTACTTC	CAWRPAGGETQYF
TRBV14	.	.	TRBJ1-5	TGTGCCAGCAGCCAAGTTGCCCGGGGGTCACAGCCCCAGCATTTT	CASSQVARGSQPQHF
TRBV19	TRBD1	.	TRBJ1-1	TGTGCCAGTAGCGGGGTCGACAGGGCCTCACTTGCTAACACTGAAGCTTTCTTT	CASSGVDRASLANTEAFF
TRBV18	TRBD1	.	TRBJ1-5	TGTGCCAGCGCCGCAAGGTCCACAGGGGACAGCAATCAGCCCCAGCATTTT	CASAARSTGDSNQPQHF
TRBV6-4	.	.	TRBJ1-2	TGTGCCAGCAGTGACTCCGGCAGGGGCCGAGGCTACACCTTC	CASSDSGRGRGYTF
TRBV10-3	.	.	TRBJ2-3	TGTGCCATCAGTGAGTCGGCGGGGACAGATACGCAGTATTTT	CAISESAGTDTQYF
TRBV30	.	.	TRBJ2-7	TGTGCCTGGAGTGGGGACAGCGGGCCAAGGGGGCAGTACTTC	CAWSGDSGPRGQYF
TRBV7-9	.	.	TRBJ2-5	TGTGCCAGCAGCTTAGGCGACAGACGACACCAAGAGACCCAGTACTTC	CASSLGDRRHQETQYF
TRBV27	.	.	TRBJ2-7	TGTGCCAGCAGTTGGGGGACTGGTCACTACGAGCAGTACTTC	CASSWGTGHYEQYF
TRBV5-6	.	.	TRBJ1-5	TGTGCCAGCAGCTTGTTGGCCAATCAGCCCCAGCATTTT	CASSLLANQPQHF
TRBV15	TRBD1	once	TRBJ1-2	TGTGCCACCAGCAGGGACAGGAGCGGTGGCTACACCTTC	CATSRDRSGGYTF
TRBV2	TRBD1	once	TRBJ2-7	TGTGCCAGCAGGAGGGACAGGGAAGGCTACGAGCAGTACTTC	CASRRDREGYEQYF
TRBV30	.	.	TRBJ1-1	TGTGCCTGGAGTGTATCTGTCAGGAACACTGAAGCTTTCTTT	CAWSVSVRNTEAFF
TRBV30	TRBD1	.	TRBJ1-4	TGTGCCTGGAGCTTGGGGACAGGGTATGAAAAACTGTTTTTT	CAWSLGTGYEKLFF
TRBV29-1	TRBD1	.	TRBJ1-5	TGCAGCGTGGATACAGGGGGTTCCAATCAGCCCCAGCATTTT	CSVDTGGSNQPQHF
TRBV2	.	.	TRBJ1-4	TGTGCCAGCATCAATGGGAGGGTTACTGAAAAACTGTTTTTT	CASINGRVTEKLFF
TRBV6-5	.	.	TRBJ1-1	TGTGCCAGCAGTCAGCCCGGGGGGACTGAAGCTTTCTTT	CASSQPGGTEAFF
TRBV19	TRBD1	.	TRBJ1-5	TGTGCCAGTACGGGACAGATGGATCAGCCCCAGCATTTT	CASTGQMDQPQHF
TRBV5-5	.	.	TRBJ1-5	TGTGCCAGCAGCTTGGTGGGCAGGGGAAATAATCAGCCCCAGCATTTT	CASSLVGRGNNQPQHF
TRBV10-1	.	many	TRBJ1-4	TGCGCCAGCACCGAAAGTTTGGAAGCGCGGAAACTGTTTTTT	CASTESLEARKLFF
TRBV10-1	.	.	TRBJ1-1	TGCGCCAGCAGTGACGGGGGTTCGAACACTGAAGCTTTCTTT	CASSDGGSNTEAFF
TRBV28	TRBD2	.	TRBJ2-7	TGTGCCAGCAGTTGGGCGGGGGAAATAGGCTACGAGCAGTACTTC	CASSWAGEIGYEQYF
TRBV7-9	.	.	TRBJ2-5	TGTGCCAGCAGCTTAGCAGCGGAGACCCAGTACTTC	CASSLAAETQYF
TRBV6-5	TRBD1	once	TRBJ2-5	TGTGCCAGCAGTTACTCGAGTAGGACAGGGCGAGAGACCCAGTACTTC	CASSYSSRTGRETQYF
TRBV29-1	TRBD2	few	TRBJ2-4	TGCAGCGTTGGCGGGGGAGAAAACATTCAGTACTTC	CSVGGGENIQYF
TRBV5-1	TRBD2	.	TRBJ2-2	TGCGCCAGCAGCCCCGTAGCGGGATGGGGGGAGCTGTTTTTT	CASSPVAGWGELFF
TRBV10-3	TRBD1	.	TRBJ2-1	TGTGCCATCAGTGGGGGGACAGGGGCGGGGTATGAGCAGTTCTTC	CAISGGTGAGYEQFF
TRBV7-2	TRBD1	.	TRBJ1-6	TGTGCCAGCAGCCCATGGACAGGGAGACTTAATTCACCCCTCCACTTT	CASSPWTGRLNSPLHF
TRBV10-1	.	.	TRBJ2-7	TGCGCCAGCAGTGAACGAGCGCTCTACGAGCAGTACTTC	CASSERALYEQYF
TRBV10-3	TRBD1	once	TRBJ1-2	TGTGCCATCAGTAGACAGGGATCGGACTATGGCTACACCTTC	CAISRQGSDYGYTF
TRBV6-5	.	.	TRBJ2-1	TGTGCCAGCAGTAGGGGAACTGAGCAGTTCTTC	CASSRGTEQFF